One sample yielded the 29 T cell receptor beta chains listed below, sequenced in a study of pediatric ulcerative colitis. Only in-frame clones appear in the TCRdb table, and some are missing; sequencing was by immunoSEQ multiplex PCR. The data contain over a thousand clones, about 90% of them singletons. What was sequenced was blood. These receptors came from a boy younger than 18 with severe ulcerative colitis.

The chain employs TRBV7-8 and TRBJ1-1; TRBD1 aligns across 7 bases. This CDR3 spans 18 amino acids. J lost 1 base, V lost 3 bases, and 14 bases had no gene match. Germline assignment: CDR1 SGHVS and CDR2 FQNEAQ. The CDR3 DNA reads TGTGCCAGCAGCTTTCGTAGGGGGCTACCGTCGGCGAACACTGAAGCTTTCTTT. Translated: CASSFRRGLPSANTEAFF.

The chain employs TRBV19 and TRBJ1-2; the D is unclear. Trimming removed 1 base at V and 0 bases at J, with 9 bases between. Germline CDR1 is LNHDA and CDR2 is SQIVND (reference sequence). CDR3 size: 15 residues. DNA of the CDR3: TGTGCCAGTAGTATAGGGCAGTATCCTAACTATGGCTACACCTTC. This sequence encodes CASSIGQYPNYGYTF.

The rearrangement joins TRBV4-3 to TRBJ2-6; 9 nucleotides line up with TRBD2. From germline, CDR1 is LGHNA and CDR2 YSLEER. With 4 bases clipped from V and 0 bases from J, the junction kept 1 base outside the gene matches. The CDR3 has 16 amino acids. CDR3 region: CASSPTSGSGANVLTF. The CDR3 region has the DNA TGCGCCAGCAGCCCGACTAGCGGCTCTGGGGCCAACGTCCTGACTTTC.

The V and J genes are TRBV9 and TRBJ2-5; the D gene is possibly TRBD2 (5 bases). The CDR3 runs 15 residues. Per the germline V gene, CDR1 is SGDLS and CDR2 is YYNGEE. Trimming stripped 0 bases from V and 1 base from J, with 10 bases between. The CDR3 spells CASSVEASPQETQYF. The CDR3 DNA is TGTGCCAGCAGCGTAGAGGCTAGCCCCCAAGAGACCCAGTACTTC.

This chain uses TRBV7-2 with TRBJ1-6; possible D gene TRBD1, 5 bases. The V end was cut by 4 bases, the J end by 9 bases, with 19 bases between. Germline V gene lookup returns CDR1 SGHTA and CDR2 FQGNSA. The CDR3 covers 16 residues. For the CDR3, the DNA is TGTGCCAGCAGCTCGGTGCCGGGACGGCTTTCTTCACCCCTCCACTTT. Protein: CASSSVPGRLSSPLHF.

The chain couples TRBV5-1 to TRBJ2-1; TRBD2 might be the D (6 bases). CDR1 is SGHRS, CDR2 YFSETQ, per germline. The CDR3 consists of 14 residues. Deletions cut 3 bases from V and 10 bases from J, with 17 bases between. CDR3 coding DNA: TGCGCCAGCAGCTCGTCGGACTACCGCGGGGAGCAGTTCTTC. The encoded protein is CASSSSDYRGEQFF.

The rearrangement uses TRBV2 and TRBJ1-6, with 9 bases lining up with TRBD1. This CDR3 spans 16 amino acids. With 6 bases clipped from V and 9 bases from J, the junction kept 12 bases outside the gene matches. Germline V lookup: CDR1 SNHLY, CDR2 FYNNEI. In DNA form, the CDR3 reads TGTGCCAGCAGCGGACAGGGGACTATAGGGGTTTCACCCCTCCACTTT. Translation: CASSGQGTIGVSPLHF.

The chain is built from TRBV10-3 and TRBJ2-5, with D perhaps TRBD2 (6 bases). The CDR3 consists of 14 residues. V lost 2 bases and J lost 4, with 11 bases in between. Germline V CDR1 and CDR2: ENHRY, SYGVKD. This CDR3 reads CAISEGGTGETQYF. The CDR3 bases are TGTGCCATCAGTGAGGGCGGGACGGGAGAGACCCAGTACTTC.

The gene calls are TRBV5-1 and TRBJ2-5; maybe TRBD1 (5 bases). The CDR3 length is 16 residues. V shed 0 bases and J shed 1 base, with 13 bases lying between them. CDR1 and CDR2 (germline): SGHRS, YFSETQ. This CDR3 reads CASSLETERSQETQYF. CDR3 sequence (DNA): TGCGCCAGCAGCTTGGAGACAGAGAGGTCCCAAGAGACCCAGTACTTC.

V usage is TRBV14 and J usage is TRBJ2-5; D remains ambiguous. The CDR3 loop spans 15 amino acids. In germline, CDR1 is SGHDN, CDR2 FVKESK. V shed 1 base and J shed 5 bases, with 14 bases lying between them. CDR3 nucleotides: TGTGCCAGCAGCCAAGTTGGAAATCCGAGGGAGACCCAGTACTTC. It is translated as CASSQVGNPRETQYF.

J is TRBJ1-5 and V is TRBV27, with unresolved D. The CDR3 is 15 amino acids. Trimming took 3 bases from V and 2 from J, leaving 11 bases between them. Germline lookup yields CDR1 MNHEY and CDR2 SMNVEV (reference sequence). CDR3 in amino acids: CASSFLGNGNQPQHF. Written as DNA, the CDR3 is TGTGCCAGCAGTTTTTTGGGGAATGGCAATCAGCCCCAGCATTTT.

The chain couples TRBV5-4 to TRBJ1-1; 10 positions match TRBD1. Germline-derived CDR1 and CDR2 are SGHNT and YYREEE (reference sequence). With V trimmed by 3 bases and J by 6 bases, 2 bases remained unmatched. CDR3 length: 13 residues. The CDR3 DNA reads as TGTGCCAGCAGCTCGACAGGGGGCCCTGAAGCTTTCTTT. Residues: CASSSTGGPEAFF.

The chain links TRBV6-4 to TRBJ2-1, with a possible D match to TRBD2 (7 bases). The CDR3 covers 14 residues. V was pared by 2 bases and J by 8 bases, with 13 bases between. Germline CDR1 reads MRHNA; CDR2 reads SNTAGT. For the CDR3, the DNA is TGTGCCAGCAGTGACGGGGGGGGGCAGGATGAGCAGTTCTTC. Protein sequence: CASSDGGGQDEQFF.

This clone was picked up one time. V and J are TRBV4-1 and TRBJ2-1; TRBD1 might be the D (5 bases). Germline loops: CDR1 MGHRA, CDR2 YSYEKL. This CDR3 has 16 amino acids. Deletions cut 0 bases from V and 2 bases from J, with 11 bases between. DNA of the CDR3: TGCGCCAGCAGCCAAGATAGAGCCAGGGCCTACAATGAGCAGTTCTTC. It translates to CASSQDRARAYNEQFF.

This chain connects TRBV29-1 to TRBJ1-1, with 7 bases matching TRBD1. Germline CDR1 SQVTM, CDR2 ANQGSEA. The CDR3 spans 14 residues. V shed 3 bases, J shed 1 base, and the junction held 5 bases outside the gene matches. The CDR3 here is CSVDGGQKNTEAFF. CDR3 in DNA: TGCAGCGTTGATGGGGGACAGAAGAACACTGAAGCTTTCTTT.

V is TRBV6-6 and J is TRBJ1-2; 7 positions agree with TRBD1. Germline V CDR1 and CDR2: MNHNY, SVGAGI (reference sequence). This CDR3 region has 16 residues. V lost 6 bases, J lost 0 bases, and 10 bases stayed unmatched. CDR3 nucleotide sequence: TGTGCCAGCAGCCTCACCGGGACAGCCTCTAACTATGGCTACACCTTC. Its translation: CASSLTGTASNYGYTF.

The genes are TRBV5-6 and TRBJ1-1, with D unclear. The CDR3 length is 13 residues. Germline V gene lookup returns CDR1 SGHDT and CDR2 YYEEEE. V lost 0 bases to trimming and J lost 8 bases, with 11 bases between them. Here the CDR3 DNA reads TGTGCCAGCAGCTTGGCCGGGAGCAAAGAAGCTTTCTTT. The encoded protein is CASSLAGSKEAFF.

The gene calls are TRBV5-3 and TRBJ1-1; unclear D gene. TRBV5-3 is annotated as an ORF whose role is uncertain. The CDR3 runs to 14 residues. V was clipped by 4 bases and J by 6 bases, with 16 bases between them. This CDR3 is CARSRTQRRAEAFF. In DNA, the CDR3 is TGTGCCAGAAGCCGTACTCAGAGGCGCGCTGAAGCTTTCTTT.

The CDR3 reads CASSVEDPRGGDTQYF. The CDR3 nucleotides read TGTGCCAGCAGCGTTGAAGACCCACGTGGAGGGGATACGCAGTATTTT. The genes are TRBV9 and TRBJ2-3; perhaps TRBD2 as D (6 bases). V was pared by 2 bases and J by 6 bases, with 19 bases between. Germline values: CDR1 SGDLS, CDR2 YYNGEE. The CDR3 length is 16 residues.

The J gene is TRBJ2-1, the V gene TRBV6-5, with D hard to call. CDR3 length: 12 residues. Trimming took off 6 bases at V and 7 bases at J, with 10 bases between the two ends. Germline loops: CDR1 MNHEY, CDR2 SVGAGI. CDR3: CASSNPGNEQFF. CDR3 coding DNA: TGTGCCAGCAGCAACCCTGGGAATGAGCAGTTCTTC.

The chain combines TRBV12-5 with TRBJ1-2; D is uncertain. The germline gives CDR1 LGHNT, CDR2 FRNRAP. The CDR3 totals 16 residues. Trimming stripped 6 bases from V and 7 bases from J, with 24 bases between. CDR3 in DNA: TGTGCTAGTGGCCGCAGTTTAGGCGACGACTCCGGTGGCTACACCTTC. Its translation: CASGRSLGDDSGGYTF. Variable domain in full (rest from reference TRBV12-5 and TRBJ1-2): DARVTQTPRHKVTEMGQEVTMRCQPILGHNTVFWYRQTMMQGLELLAYFRNRAPLDDSGMPKDRFSAEMPDATLATLKIQPSEPRDSAVYFCASGRSLGDDSGGYTFGSGTRLTVV.

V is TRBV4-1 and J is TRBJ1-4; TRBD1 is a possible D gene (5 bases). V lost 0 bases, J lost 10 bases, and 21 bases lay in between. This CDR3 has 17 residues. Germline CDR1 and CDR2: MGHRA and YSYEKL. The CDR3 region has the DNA TGCGCCAGCAGCCAAGAGCTCCCGGGAAGGGCCGGGGGAAAACTGTTTTTT. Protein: CASSQELPGRAGGKLFF.

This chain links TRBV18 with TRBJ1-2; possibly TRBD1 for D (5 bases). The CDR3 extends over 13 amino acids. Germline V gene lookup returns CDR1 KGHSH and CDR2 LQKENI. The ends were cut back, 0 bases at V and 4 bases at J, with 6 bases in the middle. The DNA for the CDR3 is TGTGCCAGCTCACCACCTGGGGCCTATGGCTACACCTTC. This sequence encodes CASSPPGAYGYTF.

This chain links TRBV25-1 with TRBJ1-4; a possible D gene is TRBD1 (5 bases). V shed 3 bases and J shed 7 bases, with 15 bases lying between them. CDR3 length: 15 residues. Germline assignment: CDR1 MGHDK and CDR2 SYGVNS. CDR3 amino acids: CASSEGSRGGEKLFF. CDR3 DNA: TGTGCCAGCAGTGAGGGAAGTCGTGGGGGTGAAAAACTGTTTTTT. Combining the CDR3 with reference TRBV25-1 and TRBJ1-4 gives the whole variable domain EADIYQTPRYLVIGTGKKITLECSQTMGHDKMYWYQQDPGMELHLIHYSYGVNSTEKGDLSSESTVSRIRTEHFPLTLESARPSHTSQYLCASSEGSRGGEKLFFGSGTQLSVL.

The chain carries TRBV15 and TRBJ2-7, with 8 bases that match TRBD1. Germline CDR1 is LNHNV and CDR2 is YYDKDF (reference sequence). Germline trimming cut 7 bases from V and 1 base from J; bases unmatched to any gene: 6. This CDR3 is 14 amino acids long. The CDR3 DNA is TGTGCCACCAAGGTGCGGACAGGGTCCTACGAGCAGTACTTC. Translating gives CATKVRTGSYEQYF. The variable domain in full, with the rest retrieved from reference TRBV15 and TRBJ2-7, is DAMVIQNPRYQVTQFGKPVTLSCSQTLNHNVMYWYQQKSSQAPKLLFHYYDKDFNNEADTPDNFQSRRPNTSFCFLDIRSPGLGDTAMYLCATKVRTGSYEQYFGPGTRLTVT.

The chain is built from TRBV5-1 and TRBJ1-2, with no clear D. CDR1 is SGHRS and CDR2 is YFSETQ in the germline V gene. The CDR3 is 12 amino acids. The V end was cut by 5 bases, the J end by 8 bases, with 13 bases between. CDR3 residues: CASSVRVEGYTF. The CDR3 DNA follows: TGCGCCAGCAGTGTTCGGGTTGAGGGCTACACCTTC. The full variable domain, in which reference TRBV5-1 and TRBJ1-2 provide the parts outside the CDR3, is KAGVTQTPRYLIKTRGQQVTLSCSPISGHRSVSWYQQTPGQGLQFLFEYFSETQRNKGNFPGRFSGRQFSNSRSEMNVSTLELGDSALYLCASSVRVEGYTFGSGTRLTVV.

The CDR3 nucleotides read TGTGCCTGGAGTGTTCGGCCTTCCTACGAGCAGTACGTC. Its protein product is CAWSVRPSYEQYV. The J gene is TRBJ2-7, the V gene TRBV30; no clear D. Trimming took off 0 bases at V and 1 base at J, with 7 bases between the two ends. Germline CDR1 GTSNPN, CDR2 SVGIG (reference sequence). The CDR3 contains 13 residues.

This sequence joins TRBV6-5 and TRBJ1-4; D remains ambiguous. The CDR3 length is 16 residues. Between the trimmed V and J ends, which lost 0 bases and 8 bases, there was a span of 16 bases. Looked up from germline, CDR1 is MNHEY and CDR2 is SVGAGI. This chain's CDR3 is CASSYSKGLGGEKLFF. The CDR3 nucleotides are TGTGCCAGCAGTTACTCGAAGGGCCTTGGAGGGGAAAAACTGTTTTTT.

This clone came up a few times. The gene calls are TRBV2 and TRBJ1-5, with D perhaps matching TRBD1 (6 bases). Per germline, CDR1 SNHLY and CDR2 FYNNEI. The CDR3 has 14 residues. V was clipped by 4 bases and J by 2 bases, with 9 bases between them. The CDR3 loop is CASSAGEGNQPQHF. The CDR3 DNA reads TGTGCCAGCAGTGCAGGGGAAGGCAATCAGCCCCAGCATTTT.